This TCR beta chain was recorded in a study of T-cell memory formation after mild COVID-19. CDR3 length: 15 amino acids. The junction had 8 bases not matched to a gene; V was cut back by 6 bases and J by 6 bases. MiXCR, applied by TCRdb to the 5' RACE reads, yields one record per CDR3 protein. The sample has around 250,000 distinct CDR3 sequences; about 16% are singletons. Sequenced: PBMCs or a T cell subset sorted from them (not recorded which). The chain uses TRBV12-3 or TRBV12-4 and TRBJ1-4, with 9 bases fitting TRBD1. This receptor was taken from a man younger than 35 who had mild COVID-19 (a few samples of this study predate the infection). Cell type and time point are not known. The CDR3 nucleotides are TGTGCCAGCAGCCCTGATGGGACAGGGTATGAAAAACTGTTTTTT. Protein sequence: CASSPDGTGYEKLFF.